This passage covers 10 T cell receptor beta chains from one sample sequenced in a study of neurological immune-mediated disorders. TCRdb independently ran MiXCR on the 5' RACE reads; one entry per CDR3 protein. Of approximately 38,000 distinct CDR3 sequences listed, around 2.5% were seen once; the top ten hold approximately 2.4%. Sequences were obtained from PBMCs. These receptor sequences come from a man aged 50 to 59 with multiple sclerosis.

This clonotype was picked up a small number of times. J is TRBJ1-4 and V is TRBV4-1; the match to TRBD1 covers 8 bases. With 0 bases clipped from V and 0 bases from J, the junction kept 9 bases outside the gene matches. Per germline, CDR1 MGHRA and CDR2 YSYEKL. This CDR3 comprises 19 residues. The CDR3 DNA sequence: TGCGCCAGCAGCCAAGATACCCGGACAGGGAAAGCAACTAATGAAAAACTGTTTTTT. It is translated as CASSQDTRTGKATNEKLFF.

The sample holds many counts of this clonotype. The chain links TRBV7-9 to TRBJ2-2; 10 nucleotides align to TRBD1. Germline CDR1 SEHNR, CDR2 FQNEAQ (reference sequence). The CDR3 has 15 residues. After removal of 7 bases from V and 5 bases from J, the junction contained 7 bases not matched to a gene. CDR3 loop: CASNPLGQGTGELFF. The CDR3 DNA reads as TGTGCCAGCAACCCCCTGGGACAGGGGACCGGGGAGCTGTTTTTT.

This clonotype has a count of ten or more. The rearrangement joins TRBV6-6 to TRBJ1-2, with 7 bases matching TRBD1. CDR3 length: 14 residues. The V gene's germline CDR1 is MNHNY and CDR2 SVGAGI (reference sequence). The V gene end was trimmed by 8 bases and the J gene end by 4 bases; junction bases not matched to a gene: 10. CDR3 protein: CASSQGGGFYGYTF. The CDR3 DNA follows: TGTGCCAGCTCCCAGGGGGGAGGGTTCTATGGCTACACCTTC.

This clonotype was observed many times. The rearrangement uses TRBV7-9 and TRBJ1-2; D not certain. Trimming took off 5 bases at V and 4 bases at J, with 17 bases between the two ends. This CDR3 is 15 amino acids long. CDR1 SEHNR and CDR2 FQNEAQ come from the germline V gene (reference sequence). As DNA, the CDR3 is TGTGCCAGCAGCCCTCCCACGGGCAGGAGCTATGGCTACACCTTC. It yields the protein CASSPPTGRSYGYTF.

This clonotype was counted ten times or more. The chain joins TRBV5-1 to TRBJ2-2; D not certain. Germline V gene lookup returns CDR1 SGHRS and CDR2 YFSETQ. Trimming left V 0 bases short and J 2 bases short, with 11 bases between. There are 16 residues in the CDR3. CDR3 loop: CASSLALGSNTGELFF. CDR3 bases: TGCGCCAGCAGCTTGGCCCTGGGAAGTAACACCGGGGAGCTGTTTTTT.

This clonotype came up many times. This sequence joins TRBV3-1 and TRBJ2-6, with D uncertain. The CDR3 is made up of 14 amino acids. Trimming took 6 bases from V and 1 from J, leaving 7 bases between them. Looked up from germline, CDR1 is LGHDT and CDR2 is YNNKEL (reference sequence). The DNA for the CDR3 is TGTGCCAGCAGGCCCCGATCTGGGGCCAACGTCCTGACTTTC. Its translation is CASRPRSGANVLTF.

This clonotype appeared many times. The chain recombines TRBV5-1 with TRBJ1-6; D remains ambiguous. V was shortened by 4 bases and J by 9 bases, with 11 bases between the two germline ends. The V gene's germline CDR1 is SGHRS and CDR2 YFSETQ. The CDR3 runs to 13 residues. CDR3 in amino acids: CASSPFLGSPLHF. The DNA for the CDR3 is TGCGCCAGCAGCCCCTTCTTGGGTTCACCCCTCCACTTT.

The table lists this clonotype with many counts. This chain joins TRBV19 and TRBJ1-1, with 8 bases lining up with TRBD1. The CDR3 is made up of 13 amino acids. Unmatched junction bases numbered 5, after V lost 10 bases and J lost 1 base. The germline V gene encodes CDR1 LNHDA and CDR2 SQIVND (reference sequence). The CDR3 sequence is CATYGQGNTEAFF. CDR3 DNA sequence: TGTGCCACCTACGGACAGGGGAACACTGAAGCTTTCTTT.

This clonotype was seen repeatedly, ten times or more. The chain has TRBV7-2 and TRBJ2-2; tentative D call: TRBD1 (5 bases). CDR3 size: 15 residues. CDR1 and CDR2 from the germline V gene are SGHTA and FQGNSA. V shed 4 bases and J shed 7 bases, with 16 bases lying between them. The CDR3 reads CASSWTRTRSGELFF. CDR3 DNA: TGTGCCAGCAGCTGGACCCGGACACGAAGCGGGGAGCTGTTTTTT.

This clonotype was seen once. This chain uses TRBV5-6 with TRBJ1-4; a possible D gene is TRBD1 (5 bases). In germline, CDR1 is SGHDT, CDR2 YYEEEE. There are 14 residues in the CDR3. Trimming removed 4 bases from V and 8 bases from J, with 15 bases in between. CDR3 DNA: TGTGCCAGCAGCCCGGGGCAGCCAGGAGAAAAACTGTTTTTT. Residues: CASSPGQPGEKLFF.